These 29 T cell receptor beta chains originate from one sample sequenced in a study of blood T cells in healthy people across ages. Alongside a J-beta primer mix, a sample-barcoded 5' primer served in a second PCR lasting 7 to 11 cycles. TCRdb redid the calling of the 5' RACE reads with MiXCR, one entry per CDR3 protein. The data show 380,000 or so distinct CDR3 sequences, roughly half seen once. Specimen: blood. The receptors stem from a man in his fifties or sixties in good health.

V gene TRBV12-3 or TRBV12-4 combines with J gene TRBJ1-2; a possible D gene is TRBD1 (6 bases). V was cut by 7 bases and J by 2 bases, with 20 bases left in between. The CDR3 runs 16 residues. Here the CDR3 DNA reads TGTGCCAGCACCACCTCTATCGGGACACAAAACTATGGCTACACCTTC. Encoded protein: CASTTSIGTQNYGYTF.

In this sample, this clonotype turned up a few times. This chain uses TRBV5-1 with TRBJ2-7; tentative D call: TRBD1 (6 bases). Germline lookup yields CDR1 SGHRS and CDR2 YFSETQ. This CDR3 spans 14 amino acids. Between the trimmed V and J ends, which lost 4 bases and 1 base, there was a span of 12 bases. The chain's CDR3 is CASSARGQSYEQYF. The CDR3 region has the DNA TGCGCCAGCAGCGCACGAGGACAGTCCTACGAGCAGTACTTC.

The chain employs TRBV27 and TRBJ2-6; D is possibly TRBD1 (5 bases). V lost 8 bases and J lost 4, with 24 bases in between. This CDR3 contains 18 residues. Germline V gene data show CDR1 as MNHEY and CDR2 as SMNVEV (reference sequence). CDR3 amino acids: CASGPPTGVARGANVLTF. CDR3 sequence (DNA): TGTGCCAGCGGGCCCCCCACAGGCGTCGCCCGAGGGGCCAACGTCCTGACTTTC. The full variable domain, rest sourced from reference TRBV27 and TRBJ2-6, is EAQVTQNPRYLITVTGKKLTVTCSQNMNHEYMSWYRQDPGLGLRQIYYSMNVEVTDKGDVPEGYKVSRKEKRNFPLILESPSPNQTSLYFCASGPPTGVARGANVLTFGAGSRLTVL.

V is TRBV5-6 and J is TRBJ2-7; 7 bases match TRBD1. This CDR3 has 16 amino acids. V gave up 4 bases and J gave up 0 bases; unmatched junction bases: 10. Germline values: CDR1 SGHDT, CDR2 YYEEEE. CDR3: CASSVRPGQTSYEQYF. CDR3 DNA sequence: TGTGCCAGCAGCGTCCGCCCGGGACAGACCTCCTACGAGCAGTACTTC.

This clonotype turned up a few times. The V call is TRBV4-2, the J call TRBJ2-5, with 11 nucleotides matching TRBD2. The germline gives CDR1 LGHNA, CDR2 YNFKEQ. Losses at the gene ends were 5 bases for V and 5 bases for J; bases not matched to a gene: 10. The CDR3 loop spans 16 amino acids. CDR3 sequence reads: CASSSLLAGVRETQYF. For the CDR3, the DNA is TGTGCCAGCAGCTCGTTACTAGCGGGAGTTAGGGAGACCCAGTACTTC.

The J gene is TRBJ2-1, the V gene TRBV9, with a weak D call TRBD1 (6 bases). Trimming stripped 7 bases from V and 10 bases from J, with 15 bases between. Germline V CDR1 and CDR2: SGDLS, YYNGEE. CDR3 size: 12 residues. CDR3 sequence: CASGTPRGEQFF. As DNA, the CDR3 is TGTGCCAGCGGCACCCCGAGGGGGGAGCAGTTCTTC.

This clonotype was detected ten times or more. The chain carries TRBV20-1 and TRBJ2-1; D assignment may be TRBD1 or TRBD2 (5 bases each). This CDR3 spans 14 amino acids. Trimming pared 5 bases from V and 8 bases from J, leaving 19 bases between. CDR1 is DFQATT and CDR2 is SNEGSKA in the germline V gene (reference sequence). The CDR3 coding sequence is TGCAGTGCTGAGACTGGGGGACGGGGTCATGAGCAGTTCTTC. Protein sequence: CSAETGGRGHEQFF.

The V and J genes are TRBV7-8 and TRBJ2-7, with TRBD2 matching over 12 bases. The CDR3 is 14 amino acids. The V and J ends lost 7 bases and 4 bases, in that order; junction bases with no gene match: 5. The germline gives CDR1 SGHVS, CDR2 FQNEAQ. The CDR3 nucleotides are TGTGCCAGCACCGGACTAGCGGGGTCATACGAGCAGTACTTC. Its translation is CASTGLAGSYEQYF.

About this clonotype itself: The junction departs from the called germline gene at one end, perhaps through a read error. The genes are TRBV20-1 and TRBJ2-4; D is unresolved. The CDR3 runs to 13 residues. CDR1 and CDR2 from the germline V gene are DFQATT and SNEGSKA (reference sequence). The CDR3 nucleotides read TGCGGTGCCGGAAACCTAGCCAAAAACATTCAGTACTTC. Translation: CGAGNLAKNIQYF.

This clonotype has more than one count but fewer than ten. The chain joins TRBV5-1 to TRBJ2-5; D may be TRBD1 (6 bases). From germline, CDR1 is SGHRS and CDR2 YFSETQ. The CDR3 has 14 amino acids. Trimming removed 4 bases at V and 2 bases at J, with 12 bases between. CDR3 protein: CASSPSDRQETQYF. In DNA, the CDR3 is TGCGCCAGCAGCCCTTCGGACAGACAAGAGACCCAGTACTTC.

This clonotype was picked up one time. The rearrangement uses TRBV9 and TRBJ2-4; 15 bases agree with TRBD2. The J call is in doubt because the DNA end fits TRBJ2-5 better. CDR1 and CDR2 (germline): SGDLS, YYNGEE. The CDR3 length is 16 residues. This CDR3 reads CASSDPGLAGGETQYF. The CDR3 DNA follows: TGTGCCAGCAGCGACCCCGGACTAGCGGGGGGGGAGACCCAGTACTTC.

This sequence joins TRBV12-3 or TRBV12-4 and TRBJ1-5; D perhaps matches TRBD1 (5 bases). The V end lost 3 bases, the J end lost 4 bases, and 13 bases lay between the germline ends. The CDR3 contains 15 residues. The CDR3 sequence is CASSFRDGVNQPQHF. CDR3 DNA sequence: TGTGCCAGCAGTTTCCGGGACGGGGTAAATCAGCCCCAGCATTTT.

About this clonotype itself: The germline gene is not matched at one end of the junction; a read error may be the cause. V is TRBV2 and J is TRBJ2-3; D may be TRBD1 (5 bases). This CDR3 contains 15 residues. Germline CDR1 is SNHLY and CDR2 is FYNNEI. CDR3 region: CASSDPRVGTDTRYF. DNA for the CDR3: TGTGCCAGCAGTGACCCCAGGGTCGGCACAGATACGCGGTATTTT. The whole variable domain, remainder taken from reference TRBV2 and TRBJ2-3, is EPEVTQTPSHQVTQMGQEVILRCVPISNHLYFYWYRQILGQKVEFLVSFYNNEISEKSEIFDDQFSVERPDGSNFTLKIRSTKLEDSAMYFCASSDPRVGTDTRYFGPGTRLTVL.

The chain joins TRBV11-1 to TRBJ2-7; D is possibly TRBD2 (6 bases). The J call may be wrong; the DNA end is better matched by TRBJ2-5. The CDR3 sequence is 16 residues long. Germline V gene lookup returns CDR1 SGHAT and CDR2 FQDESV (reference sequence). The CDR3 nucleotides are TGTGCCAGCAGCTTACGGTCGGGACTTATGAGGGAGACCCAGTACTTC. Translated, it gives CASSLRSGLMRETQYF.

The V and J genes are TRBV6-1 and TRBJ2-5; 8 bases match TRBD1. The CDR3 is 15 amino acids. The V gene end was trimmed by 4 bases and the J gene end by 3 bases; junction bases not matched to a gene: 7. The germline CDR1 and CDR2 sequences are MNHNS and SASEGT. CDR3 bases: TGTGCCAGCAGTGGACGGACAGGGTATGAAGAGACCCAGTACTTC. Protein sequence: CASSGRTGYEETQYF.

As DNA, the CDR3 is TGTGCCAGCAGTTTTTTACTAGCGGGAGGCGATGAGCAGTTCTTC. It yields the protein CASSFLLAGGDEQFF. This chain connects TRBV12-3 or TRBV12-4 to TRBJ2-1; 12 nucleotides agree with TRBD2. This CDR3 is built from 15 residues. V lost 3 bases to trimming and J lost 8 bases; unmatched junction nucleotides: 5.

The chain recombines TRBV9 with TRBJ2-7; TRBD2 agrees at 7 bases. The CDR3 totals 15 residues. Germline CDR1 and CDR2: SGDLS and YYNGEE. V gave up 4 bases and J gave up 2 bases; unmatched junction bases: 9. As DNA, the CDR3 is TGTGCCAGCAGCTCCCGTGCTAGCGGAACCTACGAGCAGTACTTC. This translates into CASSSRASGTYEQYF.

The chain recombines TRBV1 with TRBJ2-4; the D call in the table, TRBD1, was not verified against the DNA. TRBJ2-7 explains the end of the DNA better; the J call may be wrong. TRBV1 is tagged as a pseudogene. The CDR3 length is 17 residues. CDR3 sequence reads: CTSSQAPPDRPPGEQYF. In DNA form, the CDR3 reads TGCACCAGCAGCCAAGCCCCTCCGGACAGACCCCCGGGCGAGCAGTACTTC.

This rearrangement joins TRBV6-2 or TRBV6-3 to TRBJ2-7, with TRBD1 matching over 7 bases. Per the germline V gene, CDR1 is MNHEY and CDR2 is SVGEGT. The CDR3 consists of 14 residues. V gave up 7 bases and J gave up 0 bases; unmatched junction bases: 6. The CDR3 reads CASNGAGGSYEQYF. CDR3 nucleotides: TGTGCCAGCAACGGGGCAGGGGGCTCCTACGAGCAGTACTTC.

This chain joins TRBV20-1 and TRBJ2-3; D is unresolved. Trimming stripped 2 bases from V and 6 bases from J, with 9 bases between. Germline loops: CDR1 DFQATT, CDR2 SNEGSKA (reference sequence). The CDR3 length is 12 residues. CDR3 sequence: CSARRAADTQYF. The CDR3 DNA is TGCAGTGCTAGAAGGGCAGCCGATACGCAGTATTTT.

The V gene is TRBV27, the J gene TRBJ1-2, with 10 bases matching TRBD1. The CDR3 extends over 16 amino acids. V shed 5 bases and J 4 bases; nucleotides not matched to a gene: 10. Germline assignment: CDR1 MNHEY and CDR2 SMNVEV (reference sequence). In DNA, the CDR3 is TGTGCCAGCAGTCCACAGCCGGGACAGGGGTTCTATGGCTACACCTTC. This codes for CASSPQPGQGFYGYTF.

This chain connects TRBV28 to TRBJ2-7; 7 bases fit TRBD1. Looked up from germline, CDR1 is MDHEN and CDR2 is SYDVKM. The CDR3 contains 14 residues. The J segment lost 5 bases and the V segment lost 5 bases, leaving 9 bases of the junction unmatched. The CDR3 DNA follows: TGTGCCAGCAGTCGAGGGGGCCGGGGACACGAGCAGTACTTC. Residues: CASSRGGRGHEQYF.

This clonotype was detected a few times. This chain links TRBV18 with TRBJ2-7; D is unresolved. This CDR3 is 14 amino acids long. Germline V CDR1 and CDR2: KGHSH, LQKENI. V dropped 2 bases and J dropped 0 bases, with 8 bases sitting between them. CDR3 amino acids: CASSPDGSSYEQYF. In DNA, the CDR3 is TGTGCCAGCTCACCAGACGGATCCTCCTACGAGCAGTACTTC.

CDR3 residues: CATRDGTPEQYF. DNA for the CDR3: TGTGCCACCAGGGACGGGACCCCCGAGCAGTACTTC. The chain carries TRBV24-1 and TRBJ2-7, with D perhaps assigned TRBD1 or TRBD2 (5 bases each). The CDR3 extends over 12 amino acids. V lost 7 bases and J lost 6, with 12 bases in between. Per germline, CDR1 KGHDR and CDR2 SFDVKD.

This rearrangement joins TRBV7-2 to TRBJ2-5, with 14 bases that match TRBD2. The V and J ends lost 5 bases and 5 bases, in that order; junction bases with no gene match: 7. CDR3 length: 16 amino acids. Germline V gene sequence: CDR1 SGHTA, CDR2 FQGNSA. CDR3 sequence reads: CASSSQGLAGVETQYF. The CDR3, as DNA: TGTGCCAGCAGCAGCCAGGGACTAGCGGGAGTTGAGACCCAGTACTTC.

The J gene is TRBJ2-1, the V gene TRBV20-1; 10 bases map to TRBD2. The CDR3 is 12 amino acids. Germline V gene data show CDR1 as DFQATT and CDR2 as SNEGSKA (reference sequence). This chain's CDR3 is CSGLAAYNEQFF. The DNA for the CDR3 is TGCAGCGGACTAGCGGCCTACAATGAGCAGTTCTTC.

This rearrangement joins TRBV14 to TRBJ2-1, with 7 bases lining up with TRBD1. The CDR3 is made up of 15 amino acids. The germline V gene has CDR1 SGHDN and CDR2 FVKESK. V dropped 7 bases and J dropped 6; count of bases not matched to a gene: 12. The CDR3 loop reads CASTPTGIRSNEQFF. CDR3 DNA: TGTGCCAGCACCCCGACAGGGATTCGGTCCAATGAGCAGTTCTTC.

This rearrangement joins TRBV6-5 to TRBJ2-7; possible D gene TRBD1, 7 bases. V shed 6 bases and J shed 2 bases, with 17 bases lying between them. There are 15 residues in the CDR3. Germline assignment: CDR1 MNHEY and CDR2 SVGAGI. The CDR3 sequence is CASSPRGTAPYEQYF. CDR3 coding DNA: TGTGCCAGCAGCCCCCGGGGGACAGCTCCCTACGAGCAGTACTTC.

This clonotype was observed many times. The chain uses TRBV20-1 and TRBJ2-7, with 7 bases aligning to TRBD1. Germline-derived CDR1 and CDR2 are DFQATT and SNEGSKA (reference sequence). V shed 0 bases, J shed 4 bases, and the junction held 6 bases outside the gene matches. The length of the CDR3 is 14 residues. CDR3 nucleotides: TGCAGTGCTAGAGATTGGGGACAGAATTACGAGCAGTACTTC. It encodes CSARDWGQNYEQYF.